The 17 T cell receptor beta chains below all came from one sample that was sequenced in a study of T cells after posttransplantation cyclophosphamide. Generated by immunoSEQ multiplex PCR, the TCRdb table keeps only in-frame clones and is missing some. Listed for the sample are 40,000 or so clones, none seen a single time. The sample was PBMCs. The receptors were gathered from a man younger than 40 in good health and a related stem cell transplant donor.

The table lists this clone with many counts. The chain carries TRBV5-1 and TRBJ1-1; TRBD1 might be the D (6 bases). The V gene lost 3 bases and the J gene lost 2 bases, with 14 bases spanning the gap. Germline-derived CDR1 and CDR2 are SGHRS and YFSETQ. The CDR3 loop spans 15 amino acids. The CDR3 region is CASSSRGSQNTEAFF. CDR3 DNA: TGCGCCAGCAGCTCTAGGGGGTCCCAAAACACTGAAGCTTTCTTT. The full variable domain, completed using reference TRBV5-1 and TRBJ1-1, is KAGVTQTPRYLIKTRGQQVTLSCSPISGHRSVSWYQQTPGQGLQFLFEYFSETQRNKGNFPGRFSGRQFSNSRSEMNVSTLELGDSALYLCASSSRGSQNTEAFFGQGTRLTVV.

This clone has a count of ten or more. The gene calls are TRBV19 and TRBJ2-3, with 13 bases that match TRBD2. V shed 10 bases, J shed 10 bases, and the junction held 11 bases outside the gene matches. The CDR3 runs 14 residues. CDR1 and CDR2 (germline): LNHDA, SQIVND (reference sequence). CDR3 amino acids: CATATSGGSTAQYF. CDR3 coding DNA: TGTGCCACCGCGACTAGCGGGGGGAGTACGGCGCAGTATTTT.

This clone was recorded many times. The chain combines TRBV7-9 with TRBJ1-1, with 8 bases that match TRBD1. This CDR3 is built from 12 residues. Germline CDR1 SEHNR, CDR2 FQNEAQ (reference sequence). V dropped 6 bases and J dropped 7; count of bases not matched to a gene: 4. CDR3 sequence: CASRPQGDEAFF. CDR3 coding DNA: TGTGCCAGCAGGCCACAGGGGGATGAAGCTTTCTTT.

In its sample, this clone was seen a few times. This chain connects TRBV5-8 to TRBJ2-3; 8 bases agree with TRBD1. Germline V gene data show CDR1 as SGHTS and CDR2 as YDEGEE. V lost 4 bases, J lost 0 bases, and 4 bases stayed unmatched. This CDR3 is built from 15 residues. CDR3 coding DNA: TGTGCCAGCAGCCTTGGACAGGGTAGCACAGATACGCAGTATTTT. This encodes CASSLGQGSTDTQYF.

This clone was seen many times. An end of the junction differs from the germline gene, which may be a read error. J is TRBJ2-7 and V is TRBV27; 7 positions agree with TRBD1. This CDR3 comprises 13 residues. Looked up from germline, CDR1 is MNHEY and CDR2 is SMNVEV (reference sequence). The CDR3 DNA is TGTGCCAGCAGTTTCCAACGCCGGGACAGCCCTTTCTTC. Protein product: CASSFQRRDSPFF.

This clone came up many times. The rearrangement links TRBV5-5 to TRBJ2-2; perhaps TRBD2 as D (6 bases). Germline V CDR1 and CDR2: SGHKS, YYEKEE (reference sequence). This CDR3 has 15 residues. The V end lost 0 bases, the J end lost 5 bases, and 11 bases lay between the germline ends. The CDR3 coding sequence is TGTGCCAGCAGCTTGGACGGGGGAAGGACCGGGGAGCTGTTTTTT. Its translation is CASSLDGGRTGELFF.

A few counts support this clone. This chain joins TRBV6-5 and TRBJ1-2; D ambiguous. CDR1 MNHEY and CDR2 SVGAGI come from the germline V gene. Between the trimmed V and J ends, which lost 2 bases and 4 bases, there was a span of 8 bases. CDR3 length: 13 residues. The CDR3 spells CASSYDKAYGYTF. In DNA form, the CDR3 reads TGTGCCAGCAGTTACGACAAGGCCTATGGCTACACCTTC.

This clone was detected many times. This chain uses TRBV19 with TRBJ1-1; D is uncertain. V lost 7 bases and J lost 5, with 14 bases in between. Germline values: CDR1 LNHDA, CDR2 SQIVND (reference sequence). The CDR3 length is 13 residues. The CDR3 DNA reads TGTGCCAGTAAGATGGGCATACTGACTGAAGCTTTCTTT. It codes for CASKMGILTEAFF.

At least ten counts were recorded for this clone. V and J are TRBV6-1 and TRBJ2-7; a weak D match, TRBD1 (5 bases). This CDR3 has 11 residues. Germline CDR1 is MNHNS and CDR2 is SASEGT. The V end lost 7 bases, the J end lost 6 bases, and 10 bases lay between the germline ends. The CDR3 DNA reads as TGTGCCAGCACTCTTGGGGCCGAGCAGTACTTC. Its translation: CASTLGAEQYF.

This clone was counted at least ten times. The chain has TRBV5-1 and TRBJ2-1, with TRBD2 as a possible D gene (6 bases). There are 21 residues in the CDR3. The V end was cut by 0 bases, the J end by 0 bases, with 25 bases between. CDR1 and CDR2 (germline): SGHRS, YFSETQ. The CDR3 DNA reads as TGCGCCAGCAGCTTGGATAAGGCAGTTGGGAGCGGGCGCTACTCCTACAATGAGCAGTTCTTC. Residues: CASSLDKAVGSGRYSYNEQFF. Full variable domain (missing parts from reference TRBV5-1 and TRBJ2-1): KAGVTQTPRYLIKTRGQQVTLSCSPISGHRSVSWYQQTPGQGLQFLFEYFSETQRNKGNFPGRFSGRQFSNSRSEMNVSTLELGDSALYLCASSLDKAVGSGRYSYNEQFFGPGTRLTVL.

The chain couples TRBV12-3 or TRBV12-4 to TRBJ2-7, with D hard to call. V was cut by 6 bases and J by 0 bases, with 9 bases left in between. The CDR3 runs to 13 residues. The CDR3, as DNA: TGTGCCAGCAGCTCCCCCTCCTCCTACGAGCAGTACTTC. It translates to CASSSPSSYEQYF.

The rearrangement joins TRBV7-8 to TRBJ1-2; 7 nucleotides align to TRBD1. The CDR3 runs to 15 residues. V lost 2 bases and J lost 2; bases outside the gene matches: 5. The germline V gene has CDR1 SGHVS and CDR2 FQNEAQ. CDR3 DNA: TGTGCCAGCAGCTTAAGATGGACAGGAAACTATGGCTACACCTTC. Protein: CASSLRWTGNYGYTF.

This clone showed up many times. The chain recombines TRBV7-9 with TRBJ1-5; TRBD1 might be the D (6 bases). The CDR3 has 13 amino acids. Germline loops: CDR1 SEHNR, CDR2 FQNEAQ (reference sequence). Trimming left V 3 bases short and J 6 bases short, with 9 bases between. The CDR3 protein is CASSLGQRQPQHF. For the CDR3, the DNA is TGTGCCAGCAGCTTGGGACAACGTCAGCCCCAGCATTTT.

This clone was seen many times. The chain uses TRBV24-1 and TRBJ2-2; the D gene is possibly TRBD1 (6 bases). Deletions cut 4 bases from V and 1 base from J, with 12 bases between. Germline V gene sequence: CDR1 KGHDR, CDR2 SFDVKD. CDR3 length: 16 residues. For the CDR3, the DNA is TGTGCCACCAGTGAACCTGACAGGCAGAACACCGGGGAGCTGTTTTTT. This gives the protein CATSEPDRQNTGELFF.

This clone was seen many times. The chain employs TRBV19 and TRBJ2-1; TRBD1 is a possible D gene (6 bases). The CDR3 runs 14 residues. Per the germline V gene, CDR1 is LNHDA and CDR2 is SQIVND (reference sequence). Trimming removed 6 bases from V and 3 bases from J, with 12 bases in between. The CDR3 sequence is CASSPGTHYNEQFF. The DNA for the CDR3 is TGTGCCAGTAGCCCCGGGACACACTACAATGAGCAGTTCTTC.

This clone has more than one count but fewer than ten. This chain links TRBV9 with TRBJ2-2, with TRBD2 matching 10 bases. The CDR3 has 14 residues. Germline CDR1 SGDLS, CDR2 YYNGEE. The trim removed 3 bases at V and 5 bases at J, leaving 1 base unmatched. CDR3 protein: CASSERGGTGELFF. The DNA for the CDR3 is TGTGCCAGCAGCGAGCGGGGGGGGACCGGGGAGCTGTTTTTT.

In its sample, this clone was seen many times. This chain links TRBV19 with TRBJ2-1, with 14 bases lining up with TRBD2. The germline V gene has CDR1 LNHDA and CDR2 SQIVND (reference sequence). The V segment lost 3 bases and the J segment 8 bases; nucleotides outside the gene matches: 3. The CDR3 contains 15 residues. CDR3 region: CASSMTSGGAYEQFF. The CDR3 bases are TGTGCCAGTAGTATGACTAGCGGGGGGGCCTATGAGCAGTTCTTC.